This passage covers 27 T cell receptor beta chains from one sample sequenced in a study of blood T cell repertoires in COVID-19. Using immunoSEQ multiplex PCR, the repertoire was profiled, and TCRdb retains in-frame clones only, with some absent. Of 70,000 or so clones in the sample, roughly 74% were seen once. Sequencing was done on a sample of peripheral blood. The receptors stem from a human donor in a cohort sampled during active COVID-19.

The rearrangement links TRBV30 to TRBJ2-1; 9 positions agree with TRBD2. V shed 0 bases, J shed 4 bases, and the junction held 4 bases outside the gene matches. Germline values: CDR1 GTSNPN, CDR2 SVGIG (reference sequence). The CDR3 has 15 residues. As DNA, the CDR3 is TGTGCCTGGAGTGTAGGGCTAGCGGGGTACAATGAGCAGTTCTTC. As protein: CAWSVGLAGYNEQFF.

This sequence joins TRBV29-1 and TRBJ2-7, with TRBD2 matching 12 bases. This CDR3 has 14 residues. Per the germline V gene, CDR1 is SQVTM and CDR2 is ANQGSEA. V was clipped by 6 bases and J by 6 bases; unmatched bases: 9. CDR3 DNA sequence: TGCAGCGTGAGATTTGGACTAGCGGGATCCGAGCAGTACTTC. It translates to CSVRFGLAGSEQYF.

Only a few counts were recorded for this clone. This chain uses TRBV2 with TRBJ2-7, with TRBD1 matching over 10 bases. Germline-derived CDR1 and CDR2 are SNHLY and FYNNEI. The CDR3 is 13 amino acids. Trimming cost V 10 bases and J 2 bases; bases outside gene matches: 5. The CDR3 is CATRQGAPYEQYF. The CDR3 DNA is TGTGCCACCAGACAGGGGGCCCCCTACGAGCAGTACTTC.

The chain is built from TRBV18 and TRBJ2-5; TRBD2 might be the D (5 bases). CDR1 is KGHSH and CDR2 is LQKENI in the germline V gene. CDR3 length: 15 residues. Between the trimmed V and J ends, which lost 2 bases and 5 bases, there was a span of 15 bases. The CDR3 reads CASSPSGIARETQYF. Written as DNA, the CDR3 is TGTGCCAGCTCACCATCGGGGATAGCTCGGGAGACCCAGTACTTC.

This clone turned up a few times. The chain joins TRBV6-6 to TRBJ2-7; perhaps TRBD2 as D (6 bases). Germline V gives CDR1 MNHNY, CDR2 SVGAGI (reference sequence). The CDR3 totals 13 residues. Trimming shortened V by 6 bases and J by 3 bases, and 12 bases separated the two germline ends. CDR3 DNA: TGTGCCAGCAGCAACGGGGGTGACTACGAGCAGTACTTC. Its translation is CASSNGGDYEQYF.

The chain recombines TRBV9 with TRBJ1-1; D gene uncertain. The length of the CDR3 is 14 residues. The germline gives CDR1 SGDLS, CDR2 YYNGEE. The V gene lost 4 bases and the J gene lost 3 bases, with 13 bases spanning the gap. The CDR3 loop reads CASSIGSRHTEAFF. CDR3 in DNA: TGTGCCAGCAGCATAGGAAGCAGGCACACTGAAGCTTTCTTT. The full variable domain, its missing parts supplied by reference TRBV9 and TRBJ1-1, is DSGVTQTPKHLITATGQRVTLRCSPRSGDLSVYWYQQSLDQGLQFLIQYYNGEERAKGNILERFSAQQFPDLHSELNLSSLELGDSALYFCASSIGSRHTEAFFGQGTRLTVV.

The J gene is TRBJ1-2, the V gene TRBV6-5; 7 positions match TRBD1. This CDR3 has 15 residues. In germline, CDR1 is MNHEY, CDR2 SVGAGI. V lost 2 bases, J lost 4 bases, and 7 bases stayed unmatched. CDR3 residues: CASSYGGGTVYGYTF. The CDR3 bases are TGTGCCAGCAGTTACGGCGGGGGGACAGTCTATGGCTACACCTTC.

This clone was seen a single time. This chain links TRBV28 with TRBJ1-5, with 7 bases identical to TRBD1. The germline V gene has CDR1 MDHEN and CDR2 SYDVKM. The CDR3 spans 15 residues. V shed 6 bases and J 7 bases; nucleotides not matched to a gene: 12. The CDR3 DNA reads TGTGCCAGCAGCTTCCTCGACAGGGCGGGCCAGCCCCAGCATTTT. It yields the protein CASSFLDRAGQPQHF. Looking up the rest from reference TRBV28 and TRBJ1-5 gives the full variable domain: DVKVTQSSRYLVKRTGEKVFLECVQDMDHENMFWYRQDPGLGLRLIYFSYDVKMKEKGDIPEGYSVSREKKERFSLILESASTNQTSMYLCASSFLDRAGQPQHFGDGTRLSIL.

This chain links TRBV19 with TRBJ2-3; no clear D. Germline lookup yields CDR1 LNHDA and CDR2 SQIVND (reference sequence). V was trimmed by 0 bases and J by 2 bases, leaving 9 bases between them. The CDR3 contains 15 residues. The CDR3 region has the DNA TGTGCCAGTAGTATAGAGGGCAGGTTCACAGATACGCAGTATTTT. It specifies CASSIEGRFTDTQYF.

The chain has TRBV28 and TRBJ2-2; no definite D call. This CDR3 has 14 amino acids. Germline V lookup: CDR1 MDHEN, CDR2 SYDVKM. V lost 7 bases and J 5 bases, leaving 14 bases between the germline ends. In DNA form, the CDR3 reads TGTGCCAGCACCACCACAGTTAAGACCGGGGAGCTGTTTTTT. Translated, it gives CASTTTVKTGELFF.

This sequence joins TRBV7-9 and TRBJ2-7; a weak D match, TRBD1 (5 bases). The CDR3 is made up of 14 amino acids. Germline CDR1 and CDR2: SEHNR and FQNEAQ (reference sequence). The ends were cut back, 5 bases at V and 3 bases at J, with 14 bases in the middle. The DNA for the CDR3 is TGTGCCAGCAGCCCCGACAGTGGCGGCTACGAGCAGTACTTC. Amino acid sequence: CASSPDSGGYEQYF.

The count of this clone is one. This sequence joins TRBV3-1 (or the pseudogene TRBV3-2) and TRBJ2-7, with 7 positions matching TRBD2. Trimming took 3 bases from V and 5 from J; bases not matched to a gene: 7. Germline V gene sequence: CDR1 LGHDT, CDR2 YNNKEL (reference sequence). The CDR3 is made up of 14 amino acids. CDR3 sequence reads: CASSHRTSRDEQYF. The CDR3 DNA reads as TGTGCCAGCAGCCACCGGACTAGTCGGGACGAGCAGTACTTC.

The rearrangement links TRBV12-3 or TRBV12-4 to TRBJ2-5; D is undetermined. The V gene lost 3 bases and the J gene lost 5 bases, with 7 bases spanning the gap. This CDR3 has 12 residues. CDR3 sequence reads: CASSFSYETQYF. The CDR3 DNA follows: TGTGCCAGCAGTTTTAGTTATGAGACCCAGTACTTC.

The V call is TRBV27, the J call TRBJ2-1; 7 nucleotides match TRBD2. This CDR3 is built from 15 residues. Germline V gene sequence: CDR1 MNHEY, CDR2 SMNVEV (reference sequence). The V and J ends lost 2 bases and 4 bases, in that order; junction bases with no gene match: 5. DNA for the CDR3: TGTGCCAGCAGTTTAACGGCGGGAGATTACAATGAGCAGTTCTTC. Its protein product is CASSLTAGDYNEQFF.

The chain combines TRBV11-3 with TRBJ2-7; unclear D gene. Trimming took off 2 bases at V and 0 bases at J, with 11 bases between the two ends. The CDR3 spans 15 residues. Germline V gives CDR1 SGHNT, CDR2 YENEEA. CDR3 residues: CASSLFLVASYEQYF. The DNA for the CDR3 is TGTGCCAGCAGCTTATTTTTGGTAGCCTCCTACGAGCAGTACTTC.

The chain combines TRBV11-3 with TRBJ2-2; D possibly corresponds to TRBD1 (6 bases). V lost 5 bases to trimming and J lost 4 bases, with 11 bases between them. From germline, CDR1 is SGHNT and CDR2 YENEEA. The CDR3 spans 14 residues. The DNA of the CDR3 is TGTGCCAGCAGCCCAGGGGCGATCACCGGGGAGCTGTTTTTT. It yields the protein CASSPGAITGELFF.

CDR3 sequence reads: CASSPRLAGVGEQYF. In DNA, the CDR3 is TGTGCCAGCAGTCCTCGACTAGCGGGGGTGGGGGAGCAGTACTTC. The rearrangement links TRBV6-5 to TRBJ2-7; TRBD2 matches at 12 bases. The CDR3 has 15 amino acids. J gave up 7 bases and V 5 bases, and 9 bases lay outside the gene matches. Germline V gene data show CDR1 as MNHEY and CDR2 as SVGAGI.

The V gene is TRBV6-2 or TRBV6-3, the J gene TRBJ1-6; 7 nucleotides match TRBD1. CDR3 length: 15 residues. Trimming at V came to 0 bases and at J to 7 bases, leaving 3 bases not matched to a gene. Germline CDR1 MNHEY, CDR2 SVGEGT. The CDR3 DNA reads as TGTGCCAGCAGTTACTCCGGGACAGAGAATTCACCCCTCCACTTT. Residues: CASSYSGTENSPLHF.

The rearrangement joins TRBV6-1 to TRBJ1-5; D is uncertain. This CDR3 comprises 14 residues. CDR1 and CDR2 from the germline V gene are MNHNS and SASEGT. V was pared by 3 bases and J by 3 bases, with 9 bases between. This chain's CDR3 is CASSERFYNQPQHF. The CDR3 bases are TGTGCCAGCAGTGAGAGGTTTTACAATCAGCCCCAGCATTTT.

The CDR3 is CAWSVTGGSTEAFF. The CDR3 DNA is TGTGCCTGGAGTGTTACAGGGGGAAGTACTGAAGCTTTCTTT. V is TRBV30 and J is TRBJ1-1, with 8 bases that match TRBD1. Germline CDR1 reads GTSNPN; CDR2 reads SVGIG (reference sequence). The CDR3 runs to 14 residues. Trimming removed 0 bases from V and 5 bases from J; junction bases left unmatched: 5.

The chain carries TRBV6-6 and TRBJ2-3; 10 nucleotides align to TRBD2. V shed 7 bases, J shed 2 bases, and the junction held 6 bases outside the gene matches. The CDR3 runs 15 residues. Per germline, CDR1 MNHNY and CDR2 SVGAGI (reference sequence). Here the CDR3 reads CASNEAGGPTDTQYF. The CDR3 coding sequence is TGTGCCAGCAACGAAGCGGGAGGGCCCACAGATACGCAGTATTTT.

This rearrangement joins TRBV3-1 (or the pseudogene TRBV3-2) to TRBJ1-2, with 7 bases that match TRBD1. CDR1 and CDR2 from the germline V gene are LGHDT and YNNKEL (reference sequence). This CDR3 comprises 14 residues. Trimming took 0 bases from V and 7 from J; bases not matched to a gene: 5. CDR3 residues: CASSQDLAGGGYTF. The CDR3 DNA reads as TGTGCCAGCAGCCAAGATCTGGCAGGGGGTGGCTACACCTTC.

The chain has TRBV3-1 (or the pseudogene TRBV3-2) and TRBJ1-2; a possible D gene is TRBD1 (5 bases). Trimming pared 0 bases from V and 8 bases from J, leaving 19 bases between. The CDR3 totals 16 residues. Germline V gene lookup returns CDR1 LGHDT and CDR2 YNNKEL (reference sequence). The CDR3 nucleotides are TGTGCCAGCAGCCAAGATGTCGCAGGGCCTCTGGGAGGCTACACCTTC. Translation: CASSQDVAGPLGGYTF.

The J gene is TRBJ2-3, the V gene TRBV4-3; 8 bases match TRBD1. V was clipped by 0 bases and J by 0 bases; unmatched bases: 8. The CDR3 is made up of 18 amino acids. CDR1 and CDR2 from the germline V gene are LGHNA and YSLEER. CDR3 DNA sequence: TGCGCCAGCAGCCAAGAGGGAGTACAGGGGGGAAGCACAGATACGCAGTATTTT. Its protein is CASSQEGVQGGSTDTQYF.

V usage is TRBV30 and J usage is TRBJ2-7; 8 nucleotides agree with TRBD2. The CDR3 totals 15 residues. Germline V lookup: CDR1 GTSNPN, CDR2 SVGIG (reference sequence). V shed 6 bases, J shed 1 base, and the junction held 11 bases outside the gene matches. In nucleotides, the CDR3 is TGTGCCTGCGACCCCGGGAGGGCTCCGTCCTACGAGCAGTACTTC. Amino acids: CACDPGRAPSYEQYF.

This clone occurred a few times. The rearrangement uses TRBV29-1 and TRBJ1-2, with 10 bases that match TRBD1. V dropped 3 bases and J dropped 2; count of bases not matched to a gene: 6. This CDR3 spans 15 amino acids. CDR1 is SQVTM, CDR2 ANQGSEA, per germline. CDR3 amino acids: CSVDLQDRGNYGYTF. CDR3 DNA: TGCAGCGTTGACCTTCAGGACAGGGGGAACTATGGCTACACCTTC.

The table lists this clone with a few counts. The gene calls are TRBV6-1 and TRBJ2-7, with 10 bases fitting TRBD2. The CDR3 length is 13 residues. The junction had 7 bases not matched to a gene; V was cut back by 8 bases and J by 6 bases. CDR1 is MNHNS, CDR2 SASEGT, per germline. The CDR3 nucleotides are TGTGCCAGCGGTGTAGCGGGAGGTCCCGAGCAGTACTTC. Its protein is CASGVAGGPEQYF.